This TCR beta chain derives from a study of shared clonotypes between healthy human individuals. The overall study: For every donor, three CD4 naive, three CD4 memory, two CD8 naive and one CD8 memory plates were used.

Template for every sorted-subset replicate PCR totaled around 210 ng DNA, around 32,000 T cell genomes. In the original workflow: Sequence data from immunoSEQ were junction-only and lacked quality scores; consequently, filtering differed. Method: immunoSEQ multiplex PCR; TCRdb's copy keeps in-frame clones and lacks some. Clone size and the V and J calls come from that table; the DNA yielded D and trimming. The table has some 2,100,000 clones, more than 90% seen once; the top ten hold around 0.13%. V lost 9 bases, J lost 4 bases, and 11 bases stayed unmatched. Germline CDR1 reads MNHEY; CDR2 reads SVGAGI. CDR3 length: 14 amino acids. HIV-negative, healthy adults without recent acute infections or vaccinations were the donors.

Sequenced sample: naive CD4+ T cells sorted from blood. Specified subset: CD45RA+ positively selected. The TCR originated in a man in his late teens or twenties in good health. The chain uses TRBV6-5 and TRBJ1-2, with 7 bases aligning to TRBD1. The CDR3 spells CASTYRDSGYGYTF. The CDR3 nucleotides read TGTGCCAGTACATACCGGGACAGTGGCTATGGCTACACCTTC.